This entry features one TCR beta chain sequence. The antigen it recognizes is unknown. Qualities for individual bases were not recorded, and no much larger clone is one base off. Each collaborating institution followed its own protocols to collect whole blood in K2EDTA tubes. For TCRbeta analysis, collaborator samples were shipped as frozen whole blood, as isolated PBMCs, or as DNA extracted from either sample type. This entry comes from a study of blood T cell repertoires in COVID-19 (TCRdb year 2020). Study-level background: Collaborator samples came from the United States, Italy and Spain and covered acute and convalescent phases of COVID-19. The material from the prospective study consisted of cDNA or gDNA derived from T cells, B-cell-depleted T cells, or PBMCs. Subjects who had been exposed to COVID-19, were actively infected with it, or had recovered from it provided the deeply sampled blood TCRbeta repertoires that made up the dataset. A freely available public database, intended as a resource for researchers studying the immune response to SARS-CoV-2, is where the repertoires were released. Samples were obtained from the ongoing ImmuneRACE study (first 160 participants) and from 1,254 subjects provided by 6 global collaborators. Nearly every sample came with metadata listing a de-identified subject ID, COVID-19 status, age in years and sex. HLA class I and class II types, where available, came from metadata supplied by the sample provider rather than from assay-based typing.

V and J are truncated by 5 bases and 12 bases respectively, leaving an intervening sequence of 11 bases. CDR1 and CDR2 are drawn from the germline V gene: LGHNT, FRNRAP. The CDR3 runs 11 amino acids, cysteine and phenylalanine included. Only the CDR3 DNA stays, 33 bases, in frame from base 1. The immunoSEQ Assay, a bias-controlled multiplex PCR, was used to amplify TCRbeta CDR3 regions from genomic DNA. As for how the authors treated the data: The number of nucleated cells in each sample was estimated by amplification of reference gene primers within the assay. To quantify the absolute abundance of each unique TCRbeta CDR3 rearrangement, sequence reads were collapsed and filtered. Productive Simpson clonality was computed per sample as the square root of Simpson's diversity index over productive rearrangements. TCRdb took over this immuneACCESS table, retaining in-frame rearrangements with V and J assigned. Such tables are incomplete; in checked studies, under half of the missing clones stem from an unresolved V gene, and the remainder is unexplained. Clone size and the V and J calls come from that table; the DNA yielded D and trimming. The table for this sample lists some 62,000 clones; roughly 90% of them were counted only once. The leading ten clones occupy about 1.5% of the sample.

What the work shows at the level of the full study, not this receptor alone: How much clinical and demographic metadata was included differed by source and by participant, and the metadata was provided uncurated.

Rearrangement joined TRBV12-5 to TRBJ2-1, with the D gene call left open. The sample taken for sequencing was peripheral blood. The source is a woman aged 80 or over with acute or convalescent COVID-19. CDR3 protein: CASGNRVGQFF. The nucleotides read TGTGCTAGTGGTAATAGAGTCGGGCAGTTCTTC.